This T cell receptor beta chain was sequenced for a study of identical twins. TCRdb reanalysed the 5' RACE reads using MiXCR and keeps one entry per CDR3 protein. The sample holds 500,000 to 600,000 distinct CDR3 sequences, about 20% seen once. This clonotype was counted between two and nine times. Trimming cost V 3 bases and J 5 bases, with 13 bases left between them. The CDR3 contains 14 residues. Per germline, CDR1 LGHDT and CDR2 YNNKEL (reference sequence). The same sample was also studied in work on T cells expressing NK-cell markers.

This TCR was recovered from a woman between 18 and 29 years old in good health. The sample was CD4+ T cells sorted from blood. The V call is TRBV3-1, the J call TRBJ1-2; D is uncertain. The CDR3 DNA reads TGTGCCAGCAGCCACCTCAGAACGGTATATGGCTACACCTTC. Residues: CASSHLRTVYGYTF.